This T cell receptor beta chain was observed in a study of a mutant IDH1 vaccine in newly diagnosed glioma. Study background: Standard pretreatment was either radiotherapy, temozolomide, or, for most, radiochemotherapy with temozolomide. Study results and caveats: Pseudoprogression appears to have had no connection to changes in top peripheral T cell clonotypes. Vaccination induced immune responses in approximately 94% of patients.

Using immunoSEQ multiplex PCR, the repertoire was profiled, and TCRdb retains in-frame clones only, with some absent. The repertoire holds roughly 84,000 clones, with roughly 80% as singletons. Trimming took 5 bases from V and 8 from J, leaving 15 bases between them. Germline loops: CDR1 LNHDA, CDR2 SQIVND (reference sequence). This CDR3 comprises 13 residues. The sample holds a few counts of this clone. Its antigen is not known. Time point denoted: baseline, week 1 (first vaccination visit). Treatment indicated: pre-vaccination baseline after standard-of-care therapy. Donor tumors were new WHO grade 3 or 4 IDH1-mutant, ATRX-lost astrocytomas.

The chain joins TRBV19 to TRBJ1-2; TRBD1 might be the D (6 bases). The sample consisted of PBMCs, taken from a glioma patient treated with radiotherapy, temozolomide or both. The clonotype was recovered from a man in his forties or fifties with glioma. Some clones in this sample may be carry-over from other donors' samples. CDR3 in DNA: TGTGCCAGTAGTTCGACAGGCTCGGGAGGCTACACCTTC. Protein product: CASSSTGSGGYTF.